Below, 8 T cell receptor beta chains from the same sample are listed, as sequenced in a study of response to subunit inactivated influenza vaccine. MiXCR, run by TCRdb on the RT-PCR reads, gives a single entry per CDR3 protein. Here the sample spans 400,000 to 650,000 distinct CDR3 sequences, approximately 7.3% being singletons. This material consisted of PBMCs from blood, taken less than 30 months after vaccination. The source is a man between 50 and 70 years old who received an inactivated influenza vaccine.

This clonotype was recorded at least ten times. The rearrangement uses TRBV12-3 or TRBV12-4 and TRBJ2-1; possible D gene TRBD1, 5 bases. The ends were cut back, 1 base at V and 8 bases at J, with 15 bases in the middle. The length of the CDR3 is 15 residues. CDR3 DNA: TGTGCCAGCAGTTTAGAAGGCAGGGTCAAGGATGAGCAGTTCTTC. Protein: CASSLEGRVKDEQFF.

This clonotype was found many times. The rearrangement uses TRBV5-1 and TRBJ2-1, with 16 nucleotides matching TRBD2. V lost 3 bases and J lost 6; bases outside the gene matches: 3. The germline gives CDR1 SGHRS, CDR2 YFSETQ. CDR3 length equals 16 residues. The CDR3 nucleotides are TGCGCCAGCAGCTCCGGGACTAGCGGGAGGGGCAATGAGCAGTTCTTC. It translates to CASSSGTSGRGNEQFF.

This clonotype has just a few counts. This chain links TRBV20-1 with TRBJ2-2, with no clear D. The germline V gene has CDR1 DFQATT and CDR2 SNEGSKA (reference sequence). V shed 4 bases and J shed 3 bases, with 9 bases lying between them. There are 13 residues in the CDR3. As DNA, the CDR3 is TGCAGTGCTACCCGGACGGACACCGGGGAGCTGTTTTTT. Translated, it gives CSATRTDTGELFF.

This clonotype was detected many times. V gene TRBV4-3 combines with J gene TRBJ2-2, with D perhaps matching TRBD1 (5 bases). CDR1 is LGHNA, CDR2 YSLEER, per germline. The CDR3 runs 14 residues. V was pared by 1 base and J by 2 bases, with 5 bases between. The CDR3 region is CASSQGTNTGELFF. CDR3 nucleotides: TGCGCCAGCAGCCAAGGGACAAACACCGGGGAGCTGTTTTTT.

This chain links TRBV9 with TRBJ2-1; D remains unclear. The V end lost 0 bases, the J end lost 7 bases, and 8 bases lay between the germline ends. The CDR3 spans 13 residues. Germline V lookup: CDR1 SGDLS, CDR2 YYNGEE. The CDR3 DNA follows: TGTGCCAGCAGCGTAGAGAATCTGAATGAGCAGTTCTTC. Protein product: CASSVENLNEQFF.

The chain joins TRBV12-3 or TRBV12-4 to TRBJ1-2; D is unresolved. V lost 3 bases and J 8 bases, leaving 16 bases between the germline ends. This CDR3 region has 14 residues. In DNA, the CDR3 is TGTGCCAGCAGTTTGAATTTGGCTTCGGGGGGCTACACCTTC. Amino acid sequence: CASSLNLASGGYTF.

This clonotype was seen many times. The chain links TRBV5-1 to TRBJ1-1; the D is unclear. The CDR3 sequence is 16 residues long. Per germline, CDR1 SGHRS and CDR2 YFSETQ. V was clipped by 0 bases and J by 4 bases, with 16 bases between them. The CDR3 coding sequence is TGCGCCAGCAGCTTGGATGGACTGACTGGTATCACTGAAGCTTTCTTT. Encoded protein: CASSLDGLTGITEAFF.

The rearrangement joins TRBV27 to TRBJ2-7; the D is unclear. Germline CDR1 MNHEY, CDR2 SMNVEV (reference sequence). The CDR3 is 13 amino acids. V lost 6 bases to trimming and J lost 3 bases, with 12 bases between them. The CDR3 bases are TGTGCCAGCAGACCAGCTTCGATCTACGAGCAGTACTTC. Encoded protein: CASRPASIYEQYF.